A single T cell receptor beta chain is shown here with its context. What it binds is not known. This entry comes from a study of early T cells in non-severe SARS-CoV-2 infection. Study-wide background: With bulk RNA from unsorted whole blood as input, sequencing yielded unpaired chains.

Study-wide results and limits: VDJdb matching, biased toward anti-spike CD8 responses, missed private and CD4 specificities.

The CDR3 spans 15 residues. J gave up 4 bases and V 5 bases, and 8 bases lay outside the gene matches. The V gene's germline CDR1 is SGHTA and CDR2 FQGNSA. Each cDNA molecule carried a unique molecular identifier. TCRdb processed the 5' RACE reads anew with MiXCR; each CDR3 protein has one entry. The sample shows 45,000 to 75,000 distinct CDR3 sequences, 8% to 9.5% of them seen only once. The chain uses TRBV7-2 and TRBJ2-7; 10 nucleotides line up with TRBD2. Sequencing was carried out using whole blood. This clonotype was obtained from an adult who was a healthcare worker with PCR-confirmed SARS-CoV-2 infection or an uninfected control (not recorded which). CDR3 nucleotides: TGTGCCAGCAGCACCGAACTAGCGGGGTCGTACGAGCAGTACTTC. Encoded protein: CASSTELAGSYEQYF. Combining the CDR3 with reference TRBV7-2 and TRBJ2-7 gives the whole variable domain GAGVSQSPSNKVTEKGKDVELRCDPISGHTALYWYRQSLGQGLEFLIYFQGNSAPDKSGLPSDRFSAERTGGSVSTLTIQRTQQEDSAVYLCASSTELAGSYEQYFGPGTRLTVT.